This T cell receptor beta chain originates from a study of early T cells in non-severe SARS-CoV-2 infection. Findings and limits, study-wide: VDJdb-based matching was biased toward anti-spike CD8 responses and missed private and CD4 specificities.

Germline-derived CDR1 and CDR2 are SGHKS and YYEKEE (reference sequence). This CDR3 comprises 18 residues. V lost 2 bases to trimming and J lost 0 bases, with 18 bases between them. Unique molecular identifiers were added to individual cDNA molecules. One entry per CDR3 protein results from TCRdb running MiXCR on the 5' RACE reads. The table records fewer than 30,000 distinct CDR3 sequences, approximately 4.1% of them present only once. The table lists this clonotype with a few counts. What it binds is not known. Source material: whole blood. The source of this sequence is an adult who was a healthcare worker with PCR-confirmed SARS-CoV-2 infection or an uninfected control (not recorded which). V is TRBV5-5 and J is TRBJ2-1; the D gene is possibly TRBD1 (5 bases). DNA for the CDR3: TGTGCCAGCAGCTTACATCCTTCAGGGCCCCTCTCCTACAATGAGCAGTTCTTC. It codes for CASSLHPSGPLSYNEQFF.